The present T cell receptor beta chain was sequenced within a study of OX40 agonist ivuxolimab in advanced cancers. Turning to the study itself: Checkpoint inhibitors had been given previously to under 50% of patients. General study results and limits: Clonal expansion was among the lowest in partial responders at 0.1-3.0 mg/kg, especially CD8+. In CD8+ T cells, expanded clones were on average more numerous than in CD4+.

Some clones are missing from TCRdb's copy, which holds only in-frame ones; the method was immunoSEQ multiplex PCR. Of approximately 44,000 clones listed, approximately 80% are singletons. The V and J ends lost 3 bases and 5 bases, in that order; junction bases with no gene match: 3. Germline V gene data show CDR1 as SGHTA and CDR2 as FQGNSA. The CDR3 is 14 residues long. The investigators sampled blood at baseline, at cycle 4 day 1, and at cycle 7 day 1. As regards this clone: Its cognate antigen is unknown.

The J gene is TRBJ2-2, the V gene TRBV7-2; 7 bases align to TRBD2. This sequence was found in an adult with an advanced solid tumor such as melanoma, head and neck, liver or kidney cancer. The source material was CD4+ or CD8+ T cells sorted from blood, sampled in a trial of the OX40 agonist ivuxolimab. The CDR3 DNA follows: TGTGCCAGCAGCTTTGTGGGAGGGACCGGGGAGCTGTTTTTT. Protein sequence: CASSFVGGTGELFF.